The entry below gives a single TCR beta chain sequence along with its context. Its antigen remains unknown. This sample was taken from a study of CD4 T cells in relation to SARS-CoV-2 and coronaviruses. In the study overall: TCR beta CDR3s were sequenced after roughly nine-day antigen culture of PBMCs. Of the patients, about 8 were male, a few female, two Hispanic. Study observations and caveats: Compared with monoreactive clones, crossreactive clones showed significantly weaker SARS-CoV-2 expansion.

V gave up 3 bases and J gave up 1 base, with 22 bases separating them. Germline CDR1 and CDR2: MNHNS and SASEGT. This CDR3 has 19 amino acids. Naive and memory CD4+ T cells were cultured with CEF, then survey-sequenced. The data were produced by immunoSEQ multiplex PCR, yet TCRdb's version contains in-frame clones alone and is incomplete. The sample shows about 35,000 clones, approximately 83% of them seen only once. The sequencing sample was made of naive CD4+ T cells from PBMCs, cultured in vitro. Subset meaning: naive CD4+ T cells isolated by negative enrichment. The V and J genes are TRBV6-1 and TRBJ1-5; D perhaps matches TRBD1 (6 bases). This clonotype was sampled from an adult with COVID-19. CDR3 coding DNA: TGTGCCAGCAGTGAGCCAAAGAGATGGGGGCTGGGGAGCAATCAGCCCCAGCATTTT. It is translated as CASSEPKRWGLGSNQPQHF.